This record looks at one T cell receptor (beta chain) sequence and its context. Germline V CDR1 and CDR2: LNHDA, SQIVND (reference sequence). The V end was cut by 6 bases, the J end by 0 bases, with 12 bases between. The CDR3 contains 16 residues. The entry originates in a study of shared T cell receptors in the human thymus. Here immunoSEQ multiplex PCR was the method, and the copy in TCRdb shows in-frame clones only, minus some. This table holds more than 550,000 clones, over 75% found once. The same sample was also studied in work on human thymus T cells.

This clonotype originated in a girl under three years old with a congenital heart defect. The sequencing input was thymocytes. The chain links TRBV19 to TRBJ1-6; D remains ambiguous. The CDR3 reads CASSTRGSSYNSPLHF. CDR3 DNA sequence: TGTGCCAGTAGCACTCGGGGTAGCTCCTATAATTCACCCCTCCACTTT.